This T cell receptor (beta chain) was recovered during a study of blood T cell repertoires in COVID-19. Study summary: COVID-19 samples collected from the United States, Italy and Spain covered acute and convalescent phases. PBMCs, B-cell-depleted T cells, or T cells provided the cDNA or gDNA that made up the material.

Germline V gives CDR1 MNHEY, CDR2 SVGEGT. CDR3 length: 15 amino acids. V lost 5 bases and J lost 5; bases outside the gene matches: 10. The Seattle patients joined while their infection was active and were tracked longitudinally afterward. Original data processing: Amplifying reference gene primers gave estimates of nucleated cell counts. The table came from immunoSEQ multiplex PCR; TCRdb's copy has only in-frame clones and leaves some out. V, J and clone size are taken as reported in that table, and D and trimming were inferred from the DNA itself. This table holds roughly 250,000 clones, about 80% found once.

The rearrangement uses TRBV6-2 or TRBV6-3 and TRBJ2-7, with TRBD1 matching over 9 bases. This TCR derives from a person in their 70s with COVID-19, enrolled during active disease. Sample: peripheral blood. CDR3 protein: CASSRTGQGIDEQYF. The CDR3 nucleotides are TGTGCCAGCAGTCGGACGGGACAGGGAATCGACGAGCAGTACTTC.